This TCR beta chain was sequenced in a study of T cell repertoires in cytomegalovirus infection. The wider study: Matching HLA type, along with CMV infection, was indicated by public TCR beta signatures.

As concerns this clonotype: The antigen remains undetermined.

A single record per CDR3 protein comes from TCRdb applying MiXCR to the reads. This table has approximately 990,000 distinct CDR3 sequences, 30% to 40% appearing once. This CDR3 has 13 residues. In germline, CDR1 is SGHDT, CDR2 YYEEEE. V gave up 2 bases and J gave up 11 bases, with 16 bases separating them. This specimen consisted of cultured CD8+ T cells from PBMCs, obtained from culture after CMV antigen stimulation. The V gene is TRBV5-6, the J gene TRBJ1-2; TRBD1 might be the D (5 bases). This clonotype was sampled from a human donor in good health (CMV status not recorded). Some clones in this sample may be carry-over from other donors' samples. As DNA, the CDR3 is TGTGCCAGCAGCTTCTTTATCAGGGCGGAGTACACCTTC. Residues: CASSFFIRAEYTF.